The T cell receptor beta chain under discussion was sequenced for a study of CD8+ T cells in alopecia areata. Regarding the study as a whole: Across lesional scalp, and particularly alopecia totalis/universalis, clonality surpassed that of normal scalp. Resident alphabeta T-cell populations of normal skin are likewise subject to sequencing in scalp samples.

Turning to this clone: Antigen: not known. Sequence at one end of the junction differs from germline and may be a read error.

Extracted RNA was reverse transcribed, and the resulting cDNA served as sequencing template. The table came from immunoSEQ multiplex PCR; TCRdb's copy has only in-frame clones and leaves some out. The repertoire consists of approximately 180,000 clones, with about 63% occurring once and the leading ten covering 1.5% to 2%. Germline loops: CDR1 SGHTA, CDR2 FQGNSA. This CDR3 spans 16 amino acids. The V call is TRBV7-2, the J call TRBJ2-3, with TRBD2 matching over 8 bases. This specimen was CD4+ T cells sorted from blood, taken at week 0. The TCR sequence derives from a human donor with alopecia areata. DNA of the CDR3: TGTGCCAACAGCTCGATTGGCGGGGGGCCCACAGATACGCAGTATTTT. This encodes CANSSIGGGPTDTQYF.